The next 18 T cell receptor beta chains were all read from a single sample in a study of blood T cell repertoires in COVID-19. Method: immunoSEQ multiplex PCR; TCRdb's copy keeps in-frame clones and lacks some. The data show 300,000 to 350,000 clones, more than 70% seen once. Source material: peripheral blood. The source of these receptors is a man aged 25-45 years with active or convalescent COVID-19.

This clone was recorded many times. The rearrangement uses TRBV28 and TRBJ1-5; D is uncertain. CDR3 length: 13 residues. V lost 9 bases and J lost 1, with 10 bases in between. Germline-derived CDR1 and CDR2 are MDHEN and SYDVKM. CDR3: CASVGRSNQPQHF. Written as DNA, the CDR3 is TGTGCCAGTGTAGGCAGGAGCAATCAGCCCCAGCATTTT. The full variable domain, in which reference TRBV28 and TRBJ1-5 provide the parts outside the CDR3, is DVKVTQSSRYLVKRTGEKVFLECVQDMDHENMFWYRQDPGLGLRLIYFSYDVKMKEKGDIPEGYSVSREKKERFSLILESASTNQTSMYLCASVGRSNQPQHFGDGTRLSIL.

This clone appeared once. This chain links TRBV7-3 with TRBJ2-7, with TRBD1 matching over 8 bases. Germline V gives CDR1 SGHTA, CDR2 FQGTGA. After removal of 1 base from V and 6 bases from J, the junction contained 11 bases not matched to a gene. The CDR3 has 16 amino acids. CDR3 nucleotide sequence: TGTGCCAGCAGCTTAAACGGCCAGGGGGCAGGGGGCGAGCAGTACTTC. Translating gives CASSLNGQGAGGEQYF.

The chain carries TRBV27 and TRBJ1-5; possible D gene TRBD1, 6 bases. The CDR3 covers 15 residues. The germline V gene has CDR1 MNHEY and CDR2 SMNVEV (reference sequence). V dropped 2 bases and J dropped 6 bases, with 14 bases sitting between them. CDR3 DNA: TGTGCCAGCAGTTTACGGAGGCAGGGGAGTCAGCCCCAGCATTTT. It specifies CASSLRRQGSQPQHF.

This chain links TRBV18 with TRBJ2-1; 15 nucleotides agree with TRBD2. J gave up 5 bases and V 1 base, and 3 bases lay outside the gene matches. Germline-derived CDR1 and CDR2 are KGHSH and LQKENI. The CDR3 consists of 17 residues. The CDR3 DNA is TGTGCCAGCTCACCACGGACTAGCGGGGGGGTGGACAATGAGCAGTTCTTC. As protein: CASSPRTSGGVDNEQFF. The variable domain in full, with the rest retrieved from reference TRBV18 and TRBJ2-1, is NAGVMQNPRHLVRRRGQEARLRCSPMKGHSHVYWYRQLPEEGLKFMVYLQKENIIDESGMPKERFSAEFPKEGPSILRIQQVVRGDSAAYFCASSPRTSGGVDNEQFFGPGTRLTVL.

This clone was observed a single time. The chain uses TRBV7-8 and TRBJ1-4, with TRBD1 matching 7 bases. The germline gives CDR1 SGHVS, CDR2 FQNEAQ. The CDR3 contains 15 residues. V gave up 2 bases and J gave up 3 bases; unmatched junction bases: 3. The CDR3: CASSLSGTANEKLFF. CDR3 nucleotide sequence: TGTGCCAGCAGCTTATCAGGGACAGCTAATGAAAAACTGTTTTTT.

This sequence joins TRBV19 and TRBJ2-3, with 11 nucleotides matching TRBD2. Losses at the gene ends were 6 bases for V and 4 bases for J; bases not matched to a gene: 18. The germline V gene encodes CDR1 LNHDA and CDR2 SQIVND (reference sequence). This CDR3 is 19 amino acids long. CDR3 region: CASSRILQRGSGGADTQYF. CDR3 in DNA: TGTGCCAGTAGCCGAATCCTCCAGAGGGGTAGCGGGGGGGCAGATACGCAGTATTTT.

The CDR3 protein is CASSAIRRVLAKNIQYF. The CDR3 DNA reads as TGTGCCAGCAGTGCGATTCGACGGGTCTTAGCCAAAAACATTCAGTACTTC. The chain joins TRBV6-1 to TRBJ2-4, with D hard to call. CDR3 length: 17 amino acids. Germline V gene data show CDR1 as MNHNS and CDR2 as SASEGT. V lost 4 bases, J lost 0 bases, and 16 bases lay in between.

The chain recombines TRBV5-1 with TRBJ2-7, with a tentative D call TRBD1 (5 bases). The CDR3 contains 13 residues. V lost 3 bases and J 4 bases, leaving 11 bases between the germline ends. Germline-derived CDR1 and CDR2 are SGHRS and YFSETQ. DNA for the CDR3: TGCGCCAGCAGCTGGGCAGGGAATTACGAGCAGTACTTC. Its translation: CASSWAGNYEQYF.

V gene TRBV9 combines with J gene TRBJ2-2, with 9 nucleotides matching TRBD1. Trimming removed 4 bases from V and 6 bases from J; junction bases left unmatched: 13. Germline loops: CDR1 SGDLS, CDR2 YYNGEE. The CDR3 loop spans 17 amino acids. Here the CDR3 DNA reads TGTGCCAGCAGCCCCCCCCCGGGACAGGGAGGGGCCGGGGAGCTGTTTTTT. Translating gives CASSPPPGQGGAGELFF.

CDR3 bases: TGTGCCATCAGAAAAGCGGGGGGCCCCAATGAGCAGTTCTTC. This translates into CAIRKAGGPNEQFF. The rearrangement uses TRBV10-3 and TRBJ2-1; 9 nucleotides match TRBD2. The CDR3 extends over 14 amino acids. V trimming: 6 bases; J trimming: 6 bases; junction bases outside the gene matches: 6. Per germline, CDR1 ENHRY and CDR2 SYGVKD.

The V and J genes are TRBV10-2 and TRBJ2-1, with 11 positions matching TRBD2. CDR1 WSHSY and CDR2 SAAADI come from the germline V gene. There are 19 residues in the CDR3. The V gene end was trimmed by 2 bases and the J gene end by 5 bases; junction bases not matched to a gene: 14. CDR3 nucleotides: TGCGCCAGCAGTGAGGGCGTAGCGGGAGGGCGGATAATGGACAATGAGCAGTTCTTC. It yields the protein CASSEGVAGGRIMDNEQFF.

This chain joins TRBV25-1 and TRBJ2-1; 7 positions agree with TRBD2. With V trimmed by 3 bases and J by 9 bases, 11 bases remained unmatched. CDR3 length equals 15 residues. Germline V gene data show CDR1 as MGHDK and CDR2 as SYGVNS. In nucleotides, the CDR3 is TGTGCCAGCAGTGACGCGGGACTAAAACGTCTTGAGCAGTTCTTC. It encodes CASSDAGLKRLEQFF. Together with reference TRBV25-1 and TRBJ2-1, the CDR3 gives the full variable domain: EADIYQTPRYLVIGTGKKITLECSQTMGHDKMYWYQQDPGMELHLIHYSYGVNSTEKGDLSSESTVSRIRTEHFPLTLESARPSHTSQYLCASSDAGLKRLEQFFGPGTRLTVL.

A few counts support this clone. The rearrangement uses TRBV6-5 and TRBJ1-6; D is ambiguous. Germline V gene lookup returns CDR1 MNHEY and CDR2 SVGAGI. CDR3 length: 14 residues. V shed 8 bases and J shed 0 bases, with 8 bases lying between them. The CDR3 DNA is TGTGCCAGCGGGGAGAGCTCCTATAATTCACCCCTCCACTTT. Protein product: CASGESSYNSPLHF.

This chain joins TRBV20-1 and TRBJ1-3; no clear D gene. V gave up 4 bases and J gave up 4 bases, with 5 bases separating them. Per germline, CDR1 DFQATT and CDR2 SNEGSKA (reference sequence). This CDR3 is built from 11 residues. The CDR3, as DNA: TGCAGTGCTACGTCGGGAAACACCATATATTTT. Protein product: CSATSGNTIYF.

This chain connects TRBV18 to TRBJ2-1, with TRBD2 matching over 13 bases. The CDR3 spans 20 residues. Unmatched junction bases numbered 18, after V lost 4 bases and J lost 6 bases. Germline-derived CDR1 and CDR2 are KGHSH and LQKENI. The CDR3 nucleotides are TGTGCCAGCTCACAAACCCGGACTAGCGGGAGATTACTGCCGGGCAATGAGCAGTTCTTC. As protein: CASSQTRTSGRLLPGNEQFF.

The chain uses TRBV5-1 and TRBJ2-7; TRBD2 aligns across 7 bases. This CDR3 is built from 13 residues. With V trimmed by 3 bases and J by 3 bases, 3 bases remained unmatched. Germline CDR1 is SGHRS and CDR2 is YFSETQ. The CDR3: CASSWGTNYEQYF. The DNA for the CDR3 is TGCGCCAGCAGCTGGGGGACTAACTACGAGCAGTACTTC.

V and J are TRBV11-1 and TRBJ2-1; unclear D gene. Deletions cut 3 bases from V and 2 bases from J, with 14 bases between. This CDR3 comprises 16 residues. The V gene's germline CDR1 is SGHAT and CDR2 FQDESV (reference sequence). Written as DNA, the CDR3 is TGTGCCAGCAGCTTTTCGGGTCGAGCTACCTACAATGAGCAGTTCTTC. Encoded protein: CASSFSGRATYNEQFF.

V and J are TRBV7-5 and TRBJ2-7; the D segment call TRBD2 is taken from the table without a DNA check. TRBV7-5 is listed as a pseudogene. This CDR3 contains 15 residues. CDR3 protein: CARSPRGKRDYEQYF. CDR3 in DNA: TGTGCCAGAAGCCCCCGGGGGAAGCGGGACTACGAGCAGTACTTC.